The clone carrying this TCR beta chain was recorded a few times. Its cognate antigen is unknown. These data come from a study of beta chain features in type 1 diabetes. Findings and caveats of the study: Shortening that was moderate but significant affected the TCRB CDR3s of Type 1 diabetes patients in all four CD4+ subsets.

Expressed TCRB transcripts were sequenced after all isolated RNA was converted to cDNA. Assay: immunoSEQ multiplex PCR; the TCRdb copy retains only in-frame clones and omits some. The sample records some 270,000 clones, roughly 13% being singletons. Each population that was sorted was more than 95% pure. V was pared by 0 bases and J by 5 bases, with 13 bases between. In germline, CDR1 is LGHNA, CDR2 YSLEER. This CDR3 has 15 amino acids. The source material was naive CD4+ T cells from blood. The rearrangement joins TRBV4-3 to TRBJ2-5; D gene ambiguous. The clonotype was recovered from a woman in her thirties or forties in good health. The CDR3: CASSQEVRGRETQYF. The CDR3 DNA reads TGCGCCAGCAGCCAAGAAGTTCGTGGTCGGGAGACCCAGTACTTC.